The rows below give T cell receptor beta chains drawn from one sample of a study of early T cells in non-severe SARS-CoV-2 infection. Using its own MiXCR run on the 5' RACE reads, TCRdb lists one record per CDR3 protein. The sample includes about 64,000 distinct CDR3 sequences, 4% to 5.5% of them seen just once. The sequencing sample was made of whole blood. The receptors shown here come from an adult who was a healthcare worker with PCR-confirmed SARS-CoV-2 infection or an uninfected control (not recorded which). CDR3s include the opening cysteine and the closing phenylalanine or tryptophan. The D gene is left open where the match is weak. Clone size is given for some rows only: seen once, a few or many times, or a class if the clone is expanded.

clone_size j_call v_call d_call cdr3_aa cdr3_nt
. TRBJ2-1 TRBV11-2 . CASSPGWADNEQFF TGTGCCAGCAGCCCAGGGTGGGCAGACAATGAGCAGTTCTTC
many TRBJ1-5 TRBV19 . CASSNGGRYQPQHF TGTGCCAGTAGTAACGGGGGTCGGTATCAGCCCCAGCATTTT
many TRBJ1-3 TRBV20-1 . CSARGGSLGFGNTIYF TGCAGTGCTAGAGGAGGGAGCCTGGGTTTCGGAAACACCATATATTTT
. TRBJ2-7 TRBV12-3/TRBV12-4 TRBD2 CASRTSGSGYEQYF TGTGCCAGCAGGACTAGCGGGAGTGGCTACGAGCAGTACTTC
many TRBJ1-1 TRBV9 . CASSVAAAMNTEAFF TGTGCCAGCAGCGTAGCGGCAGCAATGAACACTGAAGCTTTCTTT
many TRBJ1-1 TRBV3-1 . CASSQAGANTEAFF TGTGCCAGCAGCCAAGCCGGGGCGAACACTGAAGCTTTCTTT
. TRBJ2-1 TRBV5-1 TRBD2 CASSLDPAGEYNEQFF TGCGCCAGCAGCTTGGATCCAGCGGGAGAATACAATGAGCAGTTCTTC
many TRBJ2-1 TRBV24-1 . CATSDGGWDEQFF TGTGCCACCAGTGATGGGGGCTGGGACGAGCAGTTCTTC
few TRBJ2-7 TRBV29-1 TRBD1 CSALGQSYEQYF TGCAGCGCCTTGGGACAGTCCTACGAGCAGTACTTC
many TRBJ2-1 TRBV15 . CATSRQRSGGYNEQFF TGTGCCACCAGCAGACAGAGGTCCGGCGGTTACAATGAGCAGTTCTTC
many TRBJ1-2 TRBV19 TRBD1 CASAFGGTGDGGYTF TGTGCCAGTGCTTTCGGGGGGACAGGGGACGGTGGCTACACCTTC
many TRBJ2-3 TRBV7-9 . CASSPTGHSTDTQYF TGTGCCAGCAGCCCAACGGGACATAGCACAGATACGCAGTATTTT
few TRBJ1-1 TRBV12-3/TRBV12-4 . CASSLALGNTEAFF TGTGCCAGCAGTTTGGCTCTCGGGAACACTGAAGCTTTCTTT
. TRBJ1-2 TRBV3-2 . CASSQDLGSSVGIGYTF TGTGCCAGCAGCCAAGATCTTGGGTCCTCCGTTGGGATTGGCTACACCTTC
many TRBJ2-3 TRBV5-5 . CASSFAGAQYF TGTGCCAGCAGCTTCGCGGGTGCGCAGTATTTT
. TRBJ1-1 TRBV5-1 TRBD1 CASSLGAGGTEAFF TGCGCCAGCAGCTTAGGAGCAGGGGGGACTGAAGCTTTCTTT
few TRBJ2-1 TRBV20-1 TRBD2 CSATTSASEQFF TGCAGTGCTACGACTAGCGCGAGTGAGCAGTTCTTC
many TRBJ2-1 TRBV15 TRBD2 CATSQGAGNEQFF TGTGCCACCAGCCAAGGAGCGGGGAATGAGCAGTTCTTC
few TRBJ2-1 TRBV3-1 TRBD2 CASSLSSGGVEQFF TGTGCCAGCAGCCTCTCGTCGGGGGGGGTTGAGCAGTTCTTC
. TRBJ2-5 TRBV5-5 TRBD2 CASSHQLGPLAVQETQYF TGTGCCAGCAGCCACCAACTTGGGCCACTAGCGGTACAAGAGACCCAGTACTTC
many TRBJ2-5 TRBV7-9 . CASSFGGPQETQYF TGTGCCAGCAGCTTCGGAGGCCCTCAAGAGACCCAGTACTTC
many TRBJ2-3 TRBV20-1 . CSARRLSPGDTQYF TGCAGTGCTAGACGCCTGTCTCCCGGGGATACGCAGTATTTT
many TRBJ2-1 TRBV7-3 . CASSIAELHEQFF TGTGCCAGCAGCATCGCGGAGCTCCATGAGCAGTTCTTC
medium-sized TRBJ2-7 TRBV20-1 . CSARPRVRNYEQYF TGCAGTGCTAGGCCTCGGGTCAGAAATTACGAGCAGTACTTC
many TRBJ2-2 TRBV6-5 . CASSYSPLGHLTGELFF TGTGCCAGCAGTTACTCCCCCCTCGGACACCTCACCGGGGAGCTGTTTTTT
many TRBJ2-7 TRBV29-1 . CSVLYLYEQYF TGCAGCGTTCTCTACCTCTACGAGCAGTACTTC
many TRBJ2-7 TRBV4-1 TRBD2 CASSPPQLAGVSEQYF TGCGCCAGCAGCCCTCCCCAACTAGCGGGAGTGAGCGAGCAGTACTTC
many TRBJ1-2 TRBV19 TRBD1 CASSPTPQGIDGYTF TGTGCCAGTAGTCCCACTCCACAGGGGATCGATGGCTACACCTTC
many TRBJ1-2 TRBV5-1 . CASSSPTEGVYGYTF TGCGCCAGCAGCTCACCGACAGAAGGGGTCTATGGCTACACCTTC
many TRBJ1-5 TRBV15 . CATSRVDSNQPQHF TGTGCCACCAGCAGAGTGGATAGCAATCAGCCCCAGCATTTT
few TRBJ1-1 TRBV20-1 TRBD1 CSARVGQENTEALF TGCAGTGCTAGAGTCGGACAGGAGAACACTGAAGCTCTCTTT
. TRBJ1-1 TRBV20-1 . CSARDPSTGGLNTEAFF TGCAGTGCTAGAGACCCCTCGACAGGTGGTTTGAACACTGAAGCTTTCTTT
. TRBJ2-7 TRBV6-5 TRBD1 CASSQGQSYEQYF TGTGCCAGCAGTCAGGGACAGTCCTACGAGCAGTACTTC
many TRBJ2-7 TRBV3-1 . CASSPMSGTEEQYF TGTGCCAGCAGCCCAATGTCAGGGACGGAGGAGCAGTACTTC
many TRBJ2-3 TRBV7-9 . CASSLVGRARDTQYF TGTGCCAGCAGCTTAGTCGGCAGGGCGCGGGATACGCAGTATTTT
many TRBJ2-7 TRBV27 TRBD1 CASSFLGQGYEQYF TGTGCCAGCAGTTTCCTCGGACAGGGATACGAGCAGTACTTC
. TRBJ2-3 TRBV25-1 . CATLGAGPTDTQYF TGTGCTACCCTGGGGGCGGGACCCACAGATACGCAGTATTTT
many TRBJ2-5 TRBV6-5 . CASSYSLGNQRTQYF TGTGCCAGCAGTTACTCTCTCGGGAATCAAAGGACCCAGTACTTC
many TRBJ2-3 TRBV10-3 . CAISESTDTQYF TGTGCCATCAGTGAGTCGACAGATACGCAGTATTTT
many TRBJ2-3 TRBV5-1 . CASSLRSSTDTQYF TGCGCCAGCAGCTTAAGGAGCTCCACAGATACGCAGTATTTT
few TRBJ1-6 TRBV5-4 TRBD1 CASSSQGAYSPLHF TGTGCCAGCAGCTCCCAGGGGGCATACTCACCCCTCCACTTT
many TRBJ1-1 TRBV20-1 . CSARDSPRGWTEAFF TGCAGTGCTAGAGATAGCCCCAGGGGATGGACTGAAGCTTTCTTT